These 8 T cell receptor beta chains originate from one sample sequenced in a study of CD8 T cell repertoires and HIV-1 epitope variants. These receptors' antigens are unknown. Method: immunoSEQ multiplex PCR; TCRdb's copy keeps in-frame clones and lacks some. The sample includes 4,500 to 7,000 clones, around 60% of them seen just once. The specimen was cultured CD8+ T cells derived from PBMCs. These receptors came from a male donor with HIV.

This clone turned up a few times. The rearrangement joins TRBV19 to TRBJ1-1; D ambiguous. V was pared by 9 bases and J by 0 bases, with 14 bases between. There are 14 residues in the CDR3. Germline CDR1 is LNHDA and CDR2 is SQIVND (reference sequence). The CDR3: CASRPEAMNTEAFF. The CDR3 DNA is TGTGCCAGCCGCCCCGAGGCCATGAACACTGAAGCTTTCTTT.

The chain uses TRBV6-5 and TRBJ2-1; 7 bases match TRBD2. Germline CDR1 MNHEY, CDR2 SVGAGI. This CDR3 has 13 residues. V gave up 11 bases and J gave up 0 bases; unmatched junction bases: 4. CDR3 sequence (DNA): TGTGCCTCGCGGGGGAGCTCCTACAATGAGCAGTTCTTC. Its protein product is CASRGSSYNEQFF.

The chain couples TRBV23-1 to TRBJ2-1; possibly TRBD1 for D (6 bases). TRBV23-1 is classed as an ORF, of uncertain function. The CDR3 consists of 19 residues. The V end was cut by 0 bases, the J end by 0 bases, with 18 bases between. The CDR3 loop reads CASSQSRTAYRASYNEQFF. The CDR3 DNA follows: TGCGCCAGCAGTCAATCGAGGACAGCTTACCGTGCCTCCTACAATGAGCAGTTCTTC.

The V gene is TRBV2, the J gene TRBJ2-1; D might be TRBD2 (5 bases). The V and J ends lost 9 bases and 10 bases respectively, with 19 bases between them. Germline assignment: CDR1 SNHLY and CDR2 FYNNEI. This CDR3 region has 13 residues. The CDR3 sequence: CASRSLDSPEQFF. CDR3 nucleotides: TGTGCCAGTCGGTCCCTGGACTCACCCGAGCAGTTCTTC.

This clone was observed a handful of times. The chain links TRBV11-2 to TRBJ1-1, with D possibly being TRBD1 (5 bases). The CDR3 extends over 14 amino acids. V was pared by 1 base and J by 3 bases, with 9 bases between. Germline-derived CDR1 and CDR2 are SGHAT and FQNNGV. As DNA, the CDR3 is TGTGCCAGCAGCTTAGTGAAGGGGCACACTGAAGCTTTCTTT. Residues: CASSLVKGHTEAFF. Full variable domain (rest looked up from reference TRBV11-2 and TRBJ1-1): EAGVAQSPRYKIIEKRQSVAFWCNPISGHATLYWYQQILGQGPKLLIQFQNNGVVDDSQLPKDRFSAERLKGVDSTLKIQPAKLEDSAVYLCASSLVKGHTEAFFGQGTRLTVV.

This clone showed up just once. The chain links TRBV7-6 to TRBJ2-5; 8 bases are shared with TRBD1. Looked up from germline, CDR1 is SGHVS and CDR2 is FNYEAQ. CDR3 size: 17 residues. Germline trimming cut 0 bases from V and 4 bases from J; bases unmatched to any gene: 10. In DNA, the CDR3 is TGTGCCAGCAGCTTAGCCCGGGACAGGAGTGGGAGAGAGACCCAGTACTTC. It is translated as CASSLARDRSGRETQYF.

By its share, this clone is large. This sequence joins TRBV6-5 and TRBJ1-1; D not resolved. The V end was cut by 1 base, the J end by 0 bases, with 6 bases between. Germline assignment: CDR1 MNHEY and CDR2 SVGAGI. The CDR3 extends over 14 amino acids. In nucleotides, the CDR3 is TGTGCCAGCAGTTACTTGGATATGAACACTGAAGCTTTCTTT. Translation gives CASSYLDMNTEAFF.

The V gene is TRBV7-2, the J gene TRBJ2-7; no clear D gene. The ends were cut back, 2 bases at V and 3 bases at J, with 17 bases in the middle. Germline V lookup: CDR1 SGHTA, CDR2 FQGNSA. The CDR3 runs to 16 residues. CDR3 protein: CASSLLGLERFYEQYF. In DNA form, the CDR3 reads TGTGCCAGCAGCTTATTAGGTTTGGAAAGGTTCTACGAGCAGTACTTC.